This TCR beta chain came from a study of OX40 agonist ivuxolimab in advanced cancers. For the study at large: The dose-escalation cohort had hepatocellular carcinoma, melanoma, renal cell or head and neck cancer.

Profiled with immunoSEQ multiplex PCR; TCRdb holds only in-frame clones, not every one. In the table there are 35,000 to 45,000 clones, approximately 92% of which are singletons. The CDR3 length is 17 residues. The germline V gene has CDR1 SEHNR and CDR2 FQNEAQ (reference sequence). With 5 bases clipped from V and 0 bases from J, the junction kept 7 bases outside the gene matches. The material sequenced was CD4+ or CD8+ T cells sorted from blood, taken in a trial of the OX40 agonist ivuxolimab. The TCR originated in an adult with an advanced solid tumor such as melanoma, head and neck, liver or kidney cancer. The gene calls are TRBV7-9 and TRBJ2-5, with 12 bases matching TRBD2. In nucleotides, the CDR3 is TGTGCCAGCAGCGTATCTAGCGGGAGGGCCCACCAAGAGACCCAGTACTTC. Translation: CASSVSSGRAHQETQYF.